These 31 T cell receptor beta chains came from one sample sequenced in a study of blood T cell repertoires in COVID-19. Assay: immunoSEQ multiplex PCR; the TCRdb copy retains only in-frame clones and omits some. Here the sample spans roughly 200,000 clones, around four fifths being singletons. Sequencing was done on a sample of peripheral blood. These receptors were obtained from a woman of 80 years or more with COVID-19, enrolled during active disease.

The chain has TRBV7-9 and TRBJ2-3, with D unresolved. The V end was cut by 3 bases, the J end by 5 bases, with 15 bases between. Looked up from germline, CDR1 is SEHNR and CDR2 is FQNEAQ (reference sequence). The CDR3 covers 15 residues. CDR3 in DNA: TGTGCCAGCAGCTTCTCTCTGATAGATAGAGATACGCAGTATTTT. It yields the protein CASSFSLIDRDTQYF.

The CDR3 DNA follows: TGTGCCAGCTTCGTAAGGGGGCACGGCTATGGCTACACCTTC. Translation gives CASFVRGHGYGYTF. The chain recombines TRBV6-5 with TRBJ1-2; 7 nucleotides match TRBD1. Per germline, CDR1 MNHEY and CDR2 SVGAGI. The CDR3 has 14 residues. V trimming: 8 bases; J trimming: 4 bases; junction bases outside the gene matches: 10.

The CDR3 loop is CAISESEAEAFF. The CDR3 DNA sequence: TGTGCCATCAGTGAGTCCGAGGCTGAAGCTTTCTTT. The chain has TRBV10-3 and TRBJ1-1; D is unresolved. The germline gives CDR1 ENHRY, CDR2 SYGVKD. The length of the CDR3 is 12 residues. The V end lost 0 bases, the J end lost 6 bases, and 5 bases lay between the germline ends.

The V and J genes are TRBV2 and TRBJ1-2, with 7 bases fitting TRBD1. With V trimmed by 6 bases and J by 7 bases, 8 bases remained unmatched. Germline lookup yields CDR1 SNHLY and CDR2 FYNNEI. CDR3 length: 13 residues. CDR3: CASSPTGLGGYTF. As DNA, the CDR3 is TGTGCCAGCAGCCCGACAGGGTTGGGTGGCTACACCTTC. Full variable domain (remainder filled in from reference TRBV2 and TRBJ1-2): EPEVTQTPSHQVTQMGQEVILRCVPISNHLYFYWYRQILGQKVEFLVSFYNNEISEKSEIFDDQFSVERPDGSNFTLKIRSTKLEDSAMYFCASSPTGLGGYTFGSGTRLTVV.

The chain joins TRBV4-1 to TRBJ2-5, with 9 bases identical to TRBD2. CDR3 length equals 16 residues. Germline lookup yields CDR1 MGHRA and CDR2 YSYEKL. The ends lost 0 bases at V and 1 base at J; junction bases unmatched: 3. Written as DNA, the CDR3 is TGCGCCAGCAGCCAAGATCAGCGGGGGGTCCAAGAGACCCAGTACTTC. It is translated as CASSQDQRGVQETQYF.

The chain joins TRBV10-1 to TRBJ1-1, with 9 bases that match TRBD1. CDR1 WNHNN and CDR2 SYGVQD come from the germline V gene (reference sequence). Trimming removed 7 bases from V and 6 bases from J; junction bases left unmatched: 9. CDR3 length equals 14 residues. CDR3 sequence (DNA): TGCGCCAGCAACCGGGACAGGGCTGCTTCTGAAGCTTTCTTT. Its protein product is CASNRDRAASEAFF.

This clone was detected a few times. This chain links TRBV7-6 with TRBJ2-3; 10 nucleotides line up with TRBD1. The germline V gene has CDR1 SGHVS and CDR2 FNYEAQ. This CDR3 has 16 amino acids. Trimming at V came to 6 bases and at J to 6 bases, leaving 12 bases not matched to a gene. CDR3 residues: CASSPTGGRPWDTQYF. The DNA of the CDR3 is TGTGCCAGCAGTCCGACAGGGGGCCGCCCCTGGGATACGCAGTATTTT.

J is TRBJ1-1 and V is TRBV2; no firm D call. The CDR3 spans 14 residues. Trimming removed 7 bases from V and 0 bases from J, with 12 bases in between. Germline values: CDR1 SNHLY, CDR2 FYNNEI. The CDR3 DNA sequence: TGTGCCAGCAAAATGGCCAGTATGAACACTGAAGCTTTCTTT. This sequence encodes CASKMASMNTEAFF.

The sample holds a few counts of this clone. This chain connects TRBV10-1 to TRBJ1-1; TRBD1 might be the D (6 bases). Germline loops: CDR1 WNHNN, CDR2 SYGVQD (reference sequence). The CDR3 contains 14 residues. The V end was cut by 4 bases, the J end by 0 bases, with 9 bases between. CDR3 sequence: CASSVNRVNTEAFF. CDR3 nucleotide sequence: TGCGCCAGCAGTGTTAACAGGGTGAACACTGAAGCTTTCTTT.

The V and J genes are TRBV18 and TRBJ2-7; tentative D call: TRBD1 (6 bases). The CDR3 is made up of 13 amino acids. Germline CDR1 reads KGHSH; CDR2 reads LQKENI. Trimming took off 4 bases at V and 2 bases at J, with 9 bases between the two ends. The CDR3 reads CASSRDTAYEQYF. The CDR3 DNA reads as TGTGCCAGCTCACGGGACACCGCCTACGAGCAGTACTTC.

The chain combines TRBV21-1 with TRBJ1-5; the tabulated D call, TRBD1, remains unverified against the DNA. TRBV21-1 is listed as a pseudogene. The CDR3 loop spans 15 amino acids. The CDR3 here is CASSRDRVSNQPQHF. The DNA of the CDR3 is TGTGCCAGCAGCCGAGACAGGGTAAGCAATCAGCCCCAGCATTTT.

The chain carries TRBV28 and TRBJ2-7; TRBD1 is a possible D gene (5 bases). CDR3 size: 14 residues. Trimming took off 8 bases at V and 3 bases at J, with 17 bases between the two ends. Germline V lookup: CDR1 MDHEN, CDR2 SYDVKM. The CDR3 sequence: CASLGAGTIYEQYF. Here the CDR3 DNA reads TGTGCCAGCCTTGGGGCCGGCACGATCTACGAGCAGTACTTC.

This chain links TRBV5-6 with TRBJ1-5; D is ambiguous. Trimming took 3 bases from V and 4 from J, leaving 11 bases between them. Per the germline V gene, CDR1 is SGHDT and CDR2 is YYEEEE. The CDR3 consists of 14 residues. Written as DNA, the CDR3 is TGTGCCAGCAGCTCCCGGGGTACAAATCAGCCCCAGCATTTT. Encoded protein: CASSSRGTNQPQHF.

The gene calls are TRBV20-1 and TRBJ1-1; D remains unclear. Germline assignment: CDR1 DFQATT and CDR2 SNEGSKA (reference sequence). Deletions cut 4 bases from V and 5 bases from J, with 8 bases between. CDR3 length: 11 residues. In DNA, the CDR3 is TGCAGTGCTATCTTACAGACTGAAGCTTTCTTT. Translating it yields CSAILQTEAFF.

CDR3 DNA: TGTGCCAGCAGCTCTTCATATACATTAAACACCGGGGAGCTGTTTTTT. The encoded protein is CASSSSYTLNTGELFF. This chain uses TRBV5-6 with TRBJ2-2; D unclear. Germline V gene sequence: CDR1 SGHDT, CDR2 YYEEEE. This CDR3 spans 16 amino acids. The ends were cut back, 3 bases at V and 2 bases at J, with 14 bases in the middle.

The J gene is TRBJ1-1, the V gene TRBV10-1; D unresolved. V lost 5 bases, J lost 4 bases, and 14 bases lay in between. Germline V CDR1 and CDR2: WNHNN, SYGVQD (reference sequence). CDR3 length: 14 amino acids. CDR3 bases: TGCGCCAGCAGTCATTCTCTGGGCGTCACTGAAGCTTTCTTT. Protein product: CASSHSLGVTEAFF.

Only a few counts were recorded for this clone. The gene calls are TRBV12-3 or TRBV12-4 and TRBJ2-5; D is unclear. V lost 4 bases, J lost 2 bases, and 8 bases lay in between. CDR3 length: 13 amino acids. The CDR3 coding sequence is TGTGCCAGCAGTTATTTTCAGCAAGAGACCCAGTACTTC. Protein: CASSYFQQETQYF.

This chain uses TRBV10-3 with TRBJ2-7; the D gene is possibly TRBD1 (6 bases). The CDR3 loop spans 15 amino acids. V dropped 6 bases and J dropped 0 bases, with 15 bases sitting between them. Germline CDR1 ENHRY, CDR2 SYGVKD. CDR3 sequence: CAIRDATGVSYEQYF. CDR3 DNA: TGTGCCATCAGGGATGCGACAGGCGTCTCCTACGAGCAGTACTTC.

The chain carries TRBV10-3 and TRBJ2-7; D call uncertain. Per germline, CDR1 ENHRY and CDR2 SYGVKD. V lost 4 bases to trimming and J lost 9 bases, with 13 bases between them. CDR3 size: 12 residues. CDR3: CAISASGLGQYF. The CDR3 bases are TGTGCCATCAGTGCGTCGGGCTTAGGGCAGTACTTC.

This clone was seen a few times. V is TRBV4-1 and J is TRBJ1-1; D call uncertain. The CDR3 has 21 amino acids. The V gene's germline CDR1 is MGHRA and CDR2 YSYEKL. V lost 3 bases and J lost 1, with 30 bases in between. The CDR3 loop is CASSQSTGSKWVMGGNTEAFF. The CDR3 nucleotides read TGCGCCAGCAGCCAGTCAACGGGATCGAAATGGGTTATGGGAGGGAACACTGAAGCTTTCTTT.

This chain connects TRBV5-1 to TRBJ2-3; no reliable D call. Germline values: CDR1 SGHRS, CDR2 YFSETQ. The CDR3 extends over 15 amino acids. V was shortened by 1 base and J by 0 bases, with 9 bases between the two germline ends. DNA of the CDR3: TGCGCCAGCAGCTTGATTATGGCCAGCACAGATACGCAGTATTTT. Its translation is CASSLIMASTDTQYF.

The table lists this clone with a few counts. The DNA of the CDR3 is TGTGCCTGTCTCCCGGGTCCTATGAACACTGAAGCTTTCTTT. Its protein is CACLPGPMNTEAFF. The J gene is TRBJ1-1, the V gene TRBV30; no clear D gene. The germline gives CDR1 GTSNPN, CDR2 SVGIG (reference sequence). CDR3 length equals 14 residues. The V gene lost 6 bases and the J gene lost 0 bases, with 14 bases spanning the gap.

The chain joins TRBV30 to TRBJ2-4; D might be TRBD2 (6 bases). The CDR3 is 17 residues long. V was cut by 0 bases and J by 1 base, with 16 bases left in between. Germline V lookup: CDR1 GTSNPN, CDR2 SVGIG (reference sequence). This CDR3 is CAWSVLWSRGAKNIQYF. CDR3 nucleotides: TGTGCCTGGAGTGTACTATGGAGCCGGGGGGCCAAAAACATTCAGTACTTC.

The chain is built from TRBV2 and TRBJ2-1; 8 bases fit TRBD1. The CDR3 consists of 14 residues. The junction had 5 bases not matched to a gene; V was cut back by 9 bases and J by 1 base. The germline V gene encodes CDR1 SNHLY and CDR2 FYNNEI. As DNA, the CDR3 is TGTGCCAGTTCAGGGGGCATGTCCTACAATGAGCAGTTCTTC. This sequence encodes CASSGGMSYNEQFF.

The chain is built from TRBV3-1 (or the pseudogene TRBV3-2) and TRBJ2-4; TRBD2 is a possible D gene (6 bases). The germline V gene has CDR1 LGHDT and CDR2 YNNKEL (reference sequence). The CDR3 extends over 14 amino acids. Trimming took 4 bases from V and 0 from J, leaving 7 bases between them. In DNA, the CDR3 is TGTGCCAGCAGCCTCGGGGGAGCCAAAAACATTCAGTACTTC. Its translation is CASSLGGAKNIQYF.

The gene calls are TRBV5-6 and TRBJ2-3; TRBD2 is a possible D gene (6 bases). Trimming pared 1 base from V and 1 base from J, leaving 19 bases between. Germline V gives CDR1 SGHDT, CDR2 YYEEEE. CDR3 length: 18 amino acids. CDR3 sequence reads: CASSLQISWGGGTDTQYF. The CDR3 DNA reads TGTGCCAGCAGCTTGCAAATATCCTGGGGAGGTGGCACAGATACGCAGTATTTT.

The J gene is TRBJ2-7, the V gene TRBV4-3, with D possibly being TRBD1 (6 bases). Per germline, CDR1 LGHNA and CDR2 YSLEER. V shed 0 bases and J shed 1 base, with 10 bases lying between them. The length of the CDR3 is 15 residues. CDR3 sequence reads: CASSQERTASYEQYF. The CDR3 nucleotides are TGCGCCAGCAGCCAAGAACGGACAGCATCCTACGAGCAGTACTTC.

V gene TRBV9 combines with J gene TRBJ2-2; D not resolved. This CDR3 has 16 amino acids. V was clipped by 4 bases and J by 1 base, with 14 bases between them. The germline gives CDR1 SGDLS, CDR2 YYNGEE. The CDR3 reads CASSPRSRLNTGELFF. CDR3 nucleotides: TGTGCCAGCAGCCCTCGGAGCCGGCTGAACACCGGGGAGCTGTTTTTT.

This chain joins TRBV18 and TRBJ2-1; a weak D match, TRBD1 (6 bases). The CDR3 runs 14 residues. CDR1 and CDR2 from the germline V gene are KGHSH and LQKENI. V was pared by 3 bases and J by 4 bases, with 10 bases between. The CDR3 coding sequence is TGTGCCAGCTCACCCTGGGGGCCGTACAATGAGCAGTTCTTC. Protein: CASSPWGPYNEQFF.

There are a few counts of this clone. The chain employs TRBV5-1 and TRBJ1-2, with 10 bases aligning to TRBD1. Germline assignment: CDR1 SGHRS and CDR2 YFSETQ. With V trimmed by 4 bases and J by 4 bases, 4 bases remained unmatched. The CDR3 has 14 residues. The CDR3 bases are TGCGCCAGCAGCGAGGGACAGGGGCCCTATGGCTACACCTTC. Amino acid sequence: CASSEGQGPYGYTF.

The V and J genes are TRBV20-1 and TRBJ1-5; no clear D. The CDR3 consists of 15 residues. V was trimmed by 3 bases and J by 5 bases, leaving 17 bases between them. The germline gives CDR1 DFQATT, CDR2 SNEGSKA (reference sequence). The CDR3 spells CSASFRREPDQPQHF. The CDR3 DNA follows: TGCAGTGCTAGTTTTAGGAGGGAACCCGATCAGCCCCAGCATTTT.